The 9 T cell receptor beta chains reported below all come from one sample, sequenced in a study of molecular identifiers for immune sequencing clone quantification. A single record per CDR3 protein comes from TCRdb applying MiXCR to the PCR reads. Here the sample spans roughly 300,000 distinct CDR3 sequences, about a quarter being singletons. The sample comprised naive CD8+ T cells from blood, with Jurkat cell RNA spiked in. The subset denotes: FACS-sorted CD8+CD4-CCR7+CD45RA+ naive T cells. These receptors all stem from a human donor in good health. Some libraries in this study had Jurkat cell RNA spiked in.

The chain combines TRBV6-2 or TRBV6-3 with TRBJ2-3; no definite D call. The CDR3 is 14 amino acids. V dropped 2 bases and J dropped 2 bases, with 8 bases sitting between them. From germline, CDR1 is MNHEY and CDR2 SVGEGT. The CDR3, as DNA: TGTGCCAGCAGTTACCTCAGGATCACAGATACGCAGTATTTT. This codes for CASSYLRITDTQYF.

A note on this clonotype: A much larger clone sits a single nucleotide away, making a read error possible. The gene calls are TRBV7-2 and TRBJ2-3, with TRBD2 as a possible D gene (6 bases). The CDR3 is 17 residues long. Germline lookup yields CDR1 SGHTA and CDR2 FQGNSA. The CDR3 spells CGSSLGLGGLSTDTQYF. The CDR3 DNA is TGTGGCAGCAGCTTAGGACTCGGGGGACTGAGCACAGATACGCAGTATTTT.

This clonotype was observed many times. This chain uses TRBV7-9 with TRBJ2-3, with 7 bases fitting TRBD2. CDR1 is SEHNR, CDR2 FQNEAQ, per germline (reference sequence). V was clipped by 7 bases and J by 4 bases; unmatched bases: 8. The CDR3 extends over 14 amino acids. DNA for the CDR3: TGTGCCAGCACTGGGGCGGGAGTGGCAGATACGCAGTATTTT. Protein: CASTGAGVADTQYF.

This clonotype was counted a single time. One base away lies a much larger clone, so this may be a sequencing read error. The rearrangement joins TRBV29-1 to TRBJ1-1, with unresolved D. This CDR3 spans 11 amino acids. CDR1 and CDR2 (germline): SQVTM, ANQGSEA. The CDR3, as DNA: TGCTGCGTTGTACAGAACACTGAAGCTTTCTTT. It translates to CCVVQNTEAFF.

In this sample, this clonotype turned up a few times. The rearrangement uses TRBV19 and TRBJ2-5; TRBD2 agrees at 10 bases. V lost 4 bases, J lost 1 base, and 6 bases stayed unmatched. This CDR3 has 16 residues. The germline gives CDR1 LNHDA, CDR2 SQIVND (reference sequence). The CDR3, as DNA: TGTGCCAGTAGTACATCTAGCGGGGGCCGCCAAGAGACCCAGTACTTC. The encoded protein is CASSTSSGGRQETQYF.

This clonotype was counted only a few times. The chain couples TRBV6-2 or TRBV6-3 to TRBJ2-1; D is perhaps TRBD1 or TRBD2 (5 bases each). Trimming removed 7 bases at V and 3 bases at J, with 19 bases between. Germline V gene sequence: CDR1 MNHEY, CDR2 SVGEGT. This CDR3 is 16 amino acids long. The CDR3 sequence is CASKGPRDARYNEQFF. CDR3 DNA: TGTGCCAGCAAAGGTCCCCGGGACGCTCGCTACAATGAGCAGTTCTTC.

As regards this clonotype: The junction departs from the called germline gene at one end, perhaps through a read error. CDR3 protein: CASRHGHIQYF. The CDR3 bases are TGCGCCAGCCGCCATGGTCACATTCAGTACTTC. This chain joins TRBV4-3 and TRBJ2-4; D gene uncertain. There are 11 residues in the CDR3. The germline V gene encodes CDR1 LGHNA and CDR2 YSLEER.

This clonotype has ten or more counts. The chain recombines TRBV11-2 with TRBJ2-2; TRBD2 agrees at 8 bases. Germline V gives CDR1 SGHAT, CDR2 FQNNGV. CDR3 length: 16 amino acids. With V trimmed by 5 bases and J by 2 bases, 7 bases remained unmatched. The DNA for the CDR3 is TGTGCCAGCAGCATGGCCGGGACTAGAAACACCGGGGAGCTGTTTTTT. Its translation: CASSMAGTRNTGELFF.

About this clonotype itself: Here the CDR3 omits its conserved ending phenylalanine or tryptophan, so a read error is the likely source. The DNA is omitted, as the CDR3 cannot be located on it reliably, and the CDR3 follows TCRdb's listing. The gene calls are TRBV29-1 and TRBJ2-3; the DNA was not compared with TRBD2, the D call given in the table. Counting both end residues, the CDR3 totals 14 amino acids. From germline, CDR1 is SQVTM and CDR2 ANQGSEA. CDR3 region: CSVGPGGETDTQCV.